One sample yielded the 9 T cell receptor beta chains listed below, sequenced in a study of shared clonotypes between healthy human individuals. Terminally differentiated effector memory CD45RA+ cells were excluded from the naive CD8 cells, which were CD45RO-negative and positively selected for CCR7. Using immunoSEQ multiplex PCR, the repertoire was profiled, and TCRdb retains in-frame clones only, with some absent. The table includes about 2.2 million clones, approximately 94% detected once. Sequencing was done on a sample of naive CD8+ T cells from PBMCs. These receptors were collected from a man younger than 35 in good health. Some clones in this sample may be carry-over from other donors' samples.

Points on this clone: Different DNA sequences within this sample yield the same CDR3. The rearrangement uses TRBV27 and TRBJ2-7; TRBD2 aligns across 8 bases. V trimming: 5 bases; J trimming: 3 bases; junction bases outside the gene matches: 3. Germline values: CDR1 MNHEY, CDR2 SMNVEV (reference sequence). The CDR3 runs to 13 residues. The CDR3 is CASSARGGYEQYF. The CDR3 DNA sequence: TGTGCCAGCAGTGCCCGGGGGGGCTACGAGCAGTACTTC.

The chain employs TRBV18 and TRBJ2-7; D is perhaps TRBD2 (6 bases). CDR1 is KGHSH, CDR2 LQKENI, per germline. The CDR3 has 15 residues. V was clipped by 4 bases and J by 6 bases, with 19 bases between them. CDR3 amino acids: CASSRSGTGFGEQYF. As DNA, the CDR3 is TGTGCCAGCTCACGATCCGGGACTGGGTTCGGCGAGCAGTACTTC. Variable domain in full (rest from reference TRBV18 and TRBJ2-7): NAGVMQNPRHLVRRRGQEARLRCSPMKGHSHVYWYRQLPEEGLKFMVYLQKENIIDESGMPKERFSAEFPKEGPSILRIQQVVRGDSAAYFCASSRSGTGFGEQYFGPGTRLTVT.

This clone turned up a few times. The V gene is TRBV6-5, the J gene TRBJ1-2; the D gene is possibly TRBD1 (5 bases). The V end was cut by 0 bases, the J end by 8 bases, with 13 bases between. CDR3 length equals 14 residues. The germline gives CDR1 MNHEY, CDR2 SVGAGI. The CDR3 DNA reads as TGTGCCAGCAGTTACTCGTTCAGGGCAGAGGGCTACACCTTC. Translated: CASSYSFRAEGYTF.

Here the CDR3 DNA reads TGTGCCAGCAGCCTAAGAGGGCAGGCCGGGCTAGGCTACACCTTC. Amino acids: CASSLRGQAGLGYTF. The chain employs TRBV14 and TRBJ1-2, with D unclear. CDR1 is SGHDN and CDR2 is FVKESK in the germline V gene. The CDR3 runs 15 residues. Trimming removed 4 bases at V and 8 bases at J, with 20 bases between.

The chain carries TRBV28 and TRBJ2-7; 7 positions agree with TRBD1. Germline trimming cut 5 bases from V and 2 bases from J; bases unmatched to any gene: 9. The CDR3 has 15 residues. CDR1 is MDHEN, CDR2 SYDVKM, per germline. CDR3 nucleotide sequence: TGTGCCAGCAGTCTCAAGACAGGGACCACCTACGAGCAGTACTTC. It encodes CASSLKTGTTYEQYF.

This rearrangement joins TRBV19 to TRBJ1-1; D is unresolved. CDR1 LNHDA and CDR2 SQIVND come from the germline V gene (reference sequence). This CDR3 contains 16 residues. The V end lost 4 bases, the J end lost 0 bases, and 15 bases lay between the germline ends. CDR3 protein: CASSTRRVGMNTEAFF. The CDR3 nucleotides are TGTGCCAGTAGTACCCGCCGAGTGGGGATGAACACTGAAGCTTTCTTT.

The CDR3 protein is CASSLSSSSNQPQHF. The CDR3 nucleotides are TGTGCCAGCAGTTTATCGTCATCTAGCAATCAGCCCCAGCATTTT. The rearrangement uses TRBV27 and TRBJ1-5; no definite D call. The CDR3 totals 15 residues. V was shortened by 0 bases and J by 0 bases, with 6 bases between the two germline ends. Germline V gene lookup returns CDR1 MNHEY and CDR2 SMNVEV (reference sequence).

The genes are TRBV28 and TRBJ2-7; TRBD1 matches at 11 bases. The V segment lost 10 bases and the J segment 4 bases; nucleotides outside the gene matches: 6. This CDR3 is built from 13 residues. The V gene's germline CDR1 is MDHEN and CDR2 SYDVKM. CDR3 protein: CATGGTGGYEQYF. The CDR3 DNA follows: TGTGCCACAGGCGGGACAGGGGGTTACGAGCAGTACTTC.

A note on this clone: This specimen includes other DNA sequences encoding the same CDR3. V gene TRBV28 combines with J gene TRBJ1-5; D is possibly TRBD1 (5 bases). The CDR3 spans 15 residues. Germline V gene sequence: CDR1 MDHEN, CDR2 SYDVKM. Trimming shortened V by 1 base and J by 1 base, and 8 bases separated the two germline ends. The CDR3 DNA reads TGTGCCAGCAGTTTATTGGCAGGGAGCAATCAGCCCCAGCATTTT. This codes for CASSLLAGSNQPQHF.